A selection of T cell receptor beta chains follows, all from one sample in a study of CD8 T cells in cerebrospinal fluid in Alzheimer's disease. TCRdb reprocessed the 10x single-cell sequencing reads, keeping one entry per CDR3 protein, no DNA. The table for this sample gives roughly 1,500 distinct CDR3 sequences. The sequencing sample was made of cerebrospinal fluid. Source of these receptors: a human donor in good health. The CDR3 runs from the conserved cysteine through the conserved F or W. Part of the rows lack a size; the others show once, few, many or a class for expanded clones.

clone_size j_call v_call cdr3_aa
medium-sized TRBJ2-6 TRBV28 CASSDSGANVLTF
large TRBJ2-3 TRBV27 CASSYLAGGYADTQYF
medium-sized TRBJ2-3 TRBV7-2 CASSLLARLGTDTQYF
hyperexpanded TRBJ2-2 TRBV20-1 CSARGDRLIGELFF
medium-sized TRBJ1-4 TRBV6-2/TRBV6-3 CASRSGQGVAEKLFF
NA TRBJ2-3 TRBV4-2 CASSQEFGITSTDTQYF
medium-sized TRBJ2-5 TRBV20-1 CSARRSGETQYF
medium-sized TRBJ2-7 TRBV28 CASSFETGGSGEQYF
medium-sized TRBJ2-3 TRBV20-1 CSAPDWAGAGTDTQYF
NA TRBJ2-7 TRBV6-5 CASSPDLSRQQYF
medium-sized TRBJ1-3 TRBV7-8 CASSPPGTGNTIYF
medium-sized TRBJ2-7 TRBV5-6 CASRRGQGHEQYF
medium-sized TRBJ2-1 TRBV6-1 CASSEEWDAGSEQFF
large TRBJ1-1 TRBV5-5 CASSLDGGGTEAFF